The 26 T cell receptor beta chains below all came from one sample that was sequenced in a study of monozygotic twins with inflammatory bowel disease. Reprocessing the 5' RACE reads, TCRdb reports a single entry for every CDR3 protein and omits DNA. The ten most abundant clones cover approximately 2% of a sample with about 330,000 distinct CDR3 sequences. The sample was blood. The receptors come from a human donor with ulcerative colitis or Crohn's disease, or a healthy co-twin of an affected twin (not recorded which).

J is TRBJ2-7 and V is TRBV6-1; TCRdb proposes TRBD1, but this gene call is untestable without DNA. Germline loops: CDR1 MNHNS, CDR2 SASEGT. The CDR3 is 12 amino acids. This chain's CDR3 is CATGTDFYEQYF.

The genes are TRBV7-8 and TRBJ2-7. The V gene's germline CDR1 is SGHVS and CDR2 FQNEAQ. The CDR3 length is 12 residues. CDR3 sequence reads: CASSLGRSEQYF.

The rearrangement uses TRBV24-1 and TRBJ2-2; as DNA is missing, the TRBD1 call by TCRdb cannot be tested. This CDR3 is built from 17 residues. Per the germline V gene, CDR1 is KGHDR and CDR2 is SFDVKD. The CDR3 spells CATSDFRTGGVAGELFF.

This chain connects TRBV3-1 to TRBJ1-1; TCRdb returns TRBD1, unconfirmable since there is no DNA. CDR1 and CDR2 (germline): LGHDT, YNNKEL (reference sequence). There are 22 residues in the CDR3. The CDR3 spells CASGRIKKGFRGCYLGNTEAFF. The whole variable domain, remainder taken from reference TRBV3-1 and TRBJ1-1, is DTAVSQTPKYLVTQMGNDKSIKCEQNLGHDTMYWYKQDSKKFLKIMFSYNNKELIINETVPNRFSPKSPDKAHLNLHINSLELGDSAVYFCASGRIKKGFRGCYLGNTEAFFGQGTRLTVV.

V usage is TRBV27 and J usage is TRBJ2-3. Germline V gene data show CDR1 as MNHEY and CDR2 as SMNVEV (reference sequence). The CDR3 sequence is 14 residues long. This chain's CDR3 is CASSLFGDTDTQYF.

CDR3: CASSLSGAVSYNEQFF. This chain joins TRBV5-1 and TRBJ2-1; TCRdb lists TRBD1, though no DNA is available to test this call. Looked up from germline, CDR1 is SGHRS and CDR2 is YFSETQ. This CDR3 comprises 16 residues.

The V gene is TRBV10-3, the J gene TRBJ2-1; TCRdb outputs TRBD2, but without DNA this stays unchecked. Germline V gives CDR1 ENHRY, CDR2 SYGVKD. This CDR3 has 13 residues. The CDR3 reads CASGLAGLNEQFF.

The chain uses TRBV20-1 and TRBJ2-1; the D gene TCRdb calls, TRBD1, cannot be checked with no DNA. This CDR3 contains 14 residues. Germline assignment: CDR1 DFQATT and CDR2 SNEGSKA (reference sequence). Here the CDR3 reads CSARDRTGAHEQFF.

This rearrangement joins TRBV11-2 to TRBJ1-1. The CDR3 length is 18 residues. Germline CDR1 is SGHAT and CDR2 is FQNNGV. The CDR3 protein is CASSSGPYHRLMNTEAFF.

This chain links TRBV30 with TRBJ2-2. Germline CDR1 is GTSNPN and CDR2 is SVGIG (reference sequence). There are 14 residues in the CDR3. The CDR3 reads CAWSVKGYTGELFF.

The V gene is TRBV5-1, the J gene TRBJ2-1; TCRdb reports TRBD1, a call that lacks DNA to check it against. The CDR3 has 16 amino acids. The germline CDR1 and CDR2 sequences are SGHRS and YFSETQ. CDR3 sequence reads: CASASEGQARYNEQFF.

The chain uses TRBV5-1 and TRBJ2-5; the TCRdb call, TRBD1, lacks DNA for checking. CDR1 SGHRS and CDR2 YFSETQ come from the germline V gene. CDR3 size: 15 residues. The CDR3 reads CASSLGLTGKETQYF.

This chain links TRBV20-1 with TRBJ2-3; checking the TCRdb D call of TRBD2 is not possible without DNA. Germline CDR1 and CDR2: DFQATT and SNEGSKA (reference sequence). The CDR3 has 16 amino acids. The CDR3 sequence is CSARGLRDYGTDTQYF.

V usage is TRBV7-6 and J usage is TRBJ2-7; there is no DNA to check the TCRdb D call of TRBD2. This CDR3 is 15 amino acids long. Germline values: CDR1 SGHVS, CDR2 FNYEAQ. The CDR3: CASSFRAGLTYEQYF.

This chain joins TRBV12-3 or TRBV12-4 and TRBJ2-7. This CDR3 has 13 amino acids. The CDR3 sequence: CASSYGYTYEQYF.

This sequence joins TRBV28 and TRBJ1-2; TCRdb designates TRBD1, a call that cannot be tested without DNA. Germline V gene data show CDR1 as MDHEN and CDR2 as SYDVKM. This CDR3 is built from 14 residues. The CDR3 is CASRTGTANYGYTF.

This rearrangement joins TRBV6-1 to TRBJ2-7. The CDR3 contains 11 residues. The germline gives CDR1 MNHNS, CDR2 SASEGT. The CDR3 loop is CASREVGEQYF.

The J gene is TRBJ2-1, the V gene TRBV24-1; TCRdb lists TRBD1, though no DNA is available to test this call. Per germline, CDR1 KGHDR and CDR2 SFDVKD. CDR3 size: 16 residues. The CDR3 loop reads CATSDSGTGGYNEQFF.

The chain employs TRBV5-1 and TRBJ2-1; TCRdb selects TRBD1, and the lack of DNA leaves this call unchecked. The CDR3 runs 15 residues. Germline CDR1 SGHRS, CDR2 YFSETQ. The CDR3 sequence: CASSLHESGVSEQFF.

V is TRBV4-3 and J is TRBJ1-3. The CDR3 runs to 15 residues. Germline CDR1 and CDR2: LGHNA and YSLEER. CDR3 loop: CASSQETGPGNTIYF.

The CDR3 sequence: CASSWDSEETQYF. The chain carries TRBV2 and TRBJ2-5; there is no DNA to check the TCRdb D call of TRBD1. The CDR3 covers 13 residues. Germline CDR1 reads SNHLY; CDR2 reads FYNNEI.

The rearrangement links TRBV6-5 to TRBJ2-2. In germline, CDR1 is MNHEY, CDR2 SVGAGI. The CDR3 sequence is 12 residues long. The CDR3: CASCALKGELFF.

This rearrangement joins TRBV5-1 to TRBJ2-7. The CDR3 is 14 residues long. Germline CDR1 is SGHRS and CDR2 is YFSETQ. The CDR3 is CASSLSGGVHEQYF.

CDR3 in amino acids: CASSYSRTGFYEQYF. The chain carries TRBV6-5 and TRBJ2-7; TCRdb picks TRBD1, but there is no DNA to check that call. The CDR3 loop spans 15 amino acids. Germline V CDR1 and CDR2: MNHEY, SVGAGI.

CDR3: CASSQDAGNYNSPLHF. The chain couples TRBV4-3 to TRBJ1-6; TCRdb indicates TRBD1, and absent DNA this call remains unverified. Germline V CDR1 and CDR2: LGHNA, YSLEER. This CDR3 is 16 amino acids long.

The J gene is TRBJ2-7, the V gene TRBV5-1; TCRdb returns TRBD1, unconfirmable since there is no DNA. Germline V gene sequence: CDR1 SGHRS, CDR2 YFSETQ. The CDR3 is 13 amino acids. Here the CDR3 reads CATSLEPLLEQYF.